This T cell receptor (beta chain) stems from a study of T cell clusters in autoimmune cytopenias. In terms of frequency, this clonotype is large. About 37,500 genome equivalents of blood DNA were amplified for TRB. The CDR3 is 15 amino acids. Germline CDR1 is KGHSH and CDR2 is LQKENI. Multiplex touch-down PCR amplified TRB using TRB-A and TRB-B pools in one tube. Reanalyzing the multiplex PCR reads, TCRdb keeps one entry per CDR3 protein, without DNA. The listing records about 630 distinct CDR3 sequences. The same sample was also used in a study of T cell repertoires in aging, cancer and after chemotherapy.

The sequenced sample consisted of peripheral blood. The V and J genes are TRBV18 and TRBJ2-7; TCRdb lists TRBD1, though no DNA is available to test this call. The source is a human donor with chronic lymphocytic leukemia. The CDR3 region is CASSPKTGDSYEQYF.